A single sample is the source of the 13 T cell receptor beta chains below, sequenced in a study of identical twins. TCRdb itself ran the 5' RACE reads through MiXCR, one entry per CDR3 protein. The repertoire holds about 660,000 distinct CDR3 sequences, around 8.3% seen once, with 0.85% to 1% in the top ten. Another study also made use of these data, one on yellow fever vaccine responses in identical twins.

The specimen was PBMCs. Receptors were obtained from a woman in her late teens or twenties in good health.

This clonotype occurred many times. The V call is TRBV20-1, the J call TRBJ2-5; D uncertain. The CDR3 length is 13 residues. Trimming cost V 1 base and J 8 bases, with 14 bases left between them. Germline-derived CDR1 and CDR2 are DFQATT and SNEGSKA (reference sequence). The chain's CDR3 is CSARVLAEFTQYF. The CDR3 DNA sequence: TGCAGTGCTAGAGTTCTGGCGGAATTTACCCAGTACTTC.

The chain has TRBV6-5 and TRBJ2-1, with TRBD1 identical over 7 bases. V dropped 4 bases and J dropped 4; count of bases not matched to a gene: 7. CDR3 length: 15 residues. CDR1 and CDR2 from the germline V gene are MNHEY and SVGAGI. CDR3 protein: CASSFAGTDYNEQFF. In nucleotides, the CDR3 is TGTGCCAGCAGTTTCGCCGGGACAGATTACAATGAGCAGTTCTTC.

This clonotype turned up a few times. The chain joins TRBV18 to TRBJ2-3; a weak D match, TRBD1 (6 bases). Trimming cost V 6 bases and J 2 bases, with 9 bases left between them. The CDR3 contains 13 residues. Germline CDR1 reads KGHSH; CDR2 reads LQKENI. The CDR3 DNA reads as TGTGCCAGCTCGCAGGGGATCACAGATACGCAGTATTTT. It specifies CASSQGITDTQYF.

This clonotype was found a few times. This chain uses TRBV20-1 with TRBJ2-7, with 13 positions matching TRBD2. The length of the CDR3 is 14 residues. Germline CDR1 is DFQATT and CDR2 is SNEGSKA (reference sequence). After removal of 5 bases from V and 7 bases from J, the junction contained 8 bases not matched to a gene. CDR3 coding DNA: TGCAGTGCTGCACTAGCGGGAGGGCCAAGGGAGCAGTACTTC. This sequence encodes CSAALAGGPREQYF.

The J gene is TRBJ1-2, the V gene TRBV24-1; 7 bases line up with TRBD1. The germline gives CDR1 KGHDR, CDR2 SFDVKD. CDR3 length equals 14 residues. The J segment lost 8 bases and the V segment lost 4 bases, leaving 9 bases of the junction unmatched. In DNA, the CDR3 is TGTGCCACCAGTGAACACCGACAGGGTGGAGGCTACACCTTC. Protein: CATSEHRQGGGYTF.

This clonotype was seen at least ten times. This rearrangement joins TRBV12-3 or TRBV12-4 to TRBJ1-4; the D is unclear. This CDR3 has 15 residues. Trimming took 1 base from V and 6 from J, leaving 12 bases between them. CDR3 sequence reads: CASSLEGYRDEKLFF. As DNA, the CDR3 is TGTGCCAGCAGTTTAGAGGGATACCGGGATGAAAAACTGTTTTTT.

The V call is TRBV7-3, the J call TRBJ2-7; possible D gene TRBD1, 6 bases. V dropped 5 bases and J dropped 5 bases, with 16 bases sitting between them. CDR1 SGHTA and CDR2 FQGTGA come from the germline V gene. There are 14 residues in the CDR3. The DNA of the CDR3 is TGTGCCAGCAGCCCAGGGGCGGGTAACCACGAGCAGTACTTC. This encodes CASSPGAGNHEQYF.

This clonotype came up a few times. The V call is TRBV15, the J call TRBJ2-2, with D unresolved. The CDR3 length is 13 residues. Trimming removed 2 bases at V and 6 bases at J, with 7 bases between. Germline V lookup: CDR1 LNHNV, CDR2 YYDKDF (reference sequence). This CDR3 reads CATSRPLAGELFF. The CDR3 bases are TGTGCCACCAGCAGACCCCTAGCCGGGGAGCTGTTTTTT.

This clonotype has more than one count but fewer than ten. The V and J genes are TRBV28 and TRBJ2-1; 16 bases map to TRBD2. The germline CDR1 and CDR2 sequences are MDHEN and SYDVKM. This CDR3 comprises 15 residues. V shed 3 bases, J shed 12 bases, and the junction held 5 bases outside the gene matches. The CDR3 loop reads CASSLVGLAGGAQFF. CDR3 DNA sequence: TGTGCCAGCAGTTTGGTGGGACTAGCGGGGGGGGCGCAGTTCTTC.

The chain recombines TRBV29-1 with TRBJ2-5; D gene uncertain. The CDR3 totals 12 residues. The germline V and J ends were trimmed by 2 bases and 5 bases, with 9 bases remaining between them. CDR1 is SQVTM and CDR2 is ANQGSEA in the germline V gene. The CDR3 sequence: CSVEFLVETQYF. CDR3 coding DNA: TGCAGCGTTGAATTTCTGGTCGAGACCCAGTACTTC.

The V gene is TRBV12-3 or TRBV12-4, the J gene TRBJ2-7; perhaps D is TRBD1 or TRBD2 (5 bases each). The V end was cut by 4 bases, the J end by 5 bases, with 21 bases between. This CDR3 has 16 amino acids. The CDR3 DNA reads as TGTGCCAGCAGTTACCCCCCGGGGCCCGGAGGCCACGAGCAGTACTTC. It yields the protein CASSYPPGPGGHEQYF.

The chain links TRBV9 to TRBJ2-3, with a tentative D call TRBD2 (6 bases). The CDR3 contains 18 residues. Deletions cut 0 bases from V and 0 bases from J, with 17 bases between. Germline values: CDR1 SGDLS, CDR2 YYNGEE. The CDR3 coding sequence is TGTGCCAGCAGCGTAGGGGTTAGCGGTTTTCCTAGCACAGATACGCAGTATTTT. Its translation: CASSVGVSGFPSTDTQYF.

The table lists this clonotype with a few counts. Compared with germline, one end of the junction differs, possibly owing to a read error. V and J are TRBV20-1 and TRBJ2-5; the D is unclear. In germline, CDR1 is DFQATT, CDR2 SNEGSKA (reference sequence). The CDR3 is made up of 14 amino acids. The chain's CDR3 is CGARDRSGVETQYF. CDR3 sequence (DNA): TGCGGTGCTAGAGATCGCAGTGGGGTGGAGACCCAGTACTTC.